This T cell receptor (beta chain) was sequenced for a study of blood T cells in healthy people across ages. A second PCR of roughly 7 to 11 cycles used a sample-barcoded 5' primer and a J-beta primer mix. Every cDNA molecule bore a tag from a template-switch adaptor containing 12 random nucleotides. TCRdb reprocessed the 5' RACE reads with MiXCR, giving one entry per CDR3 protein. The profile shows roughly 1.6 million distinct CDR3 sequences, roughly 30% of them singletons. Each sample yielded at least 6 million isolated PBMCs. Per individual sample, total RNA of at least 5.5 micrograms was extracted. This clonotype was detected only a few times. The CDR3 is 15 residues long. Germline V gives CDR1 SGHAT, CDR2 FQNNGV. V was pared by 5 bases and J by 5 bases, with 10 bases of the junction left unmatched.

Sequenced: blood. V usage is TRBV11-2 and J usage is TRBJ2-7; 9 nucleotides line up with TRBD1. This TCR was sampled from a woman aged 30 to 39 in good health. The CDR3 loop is CASSLGQGKHDEQYF. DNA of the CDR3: TGTGCCAGCAGCCTTGGACAGGGGAAACACGACGAGCAGTACTTC.